This is a list of T cell receptor beta chains from one sample in a study of blood T cell repertoires in COVID-19. The assay was immunoSEQ multiplex PCR, and TCRdb's table has in-frame clones only and misses some. This sample has more than 200,000 clones, with 70% to 90% found just once. Material: PBMCs or T cells enriched from blood (not recorded which). The receptors here all came from a man aged 25 to 40 who had recovered from COVID-19. Both conserved end residues are part of each CDR3. A D gene is named only where the DNA matches it firmly. Some rows have no size entry. The others give once, few or many, or a class for an expanded clone.

v_call	j_call	d_call	clone_size	cdr3_aa	cdr3_nt
TRBV4-2	TRBJ2-5	TRBD1	few	CASSQVQAGGANAYQETQYF	TGTGCCAGCAGCCAAGTTCAAGCAGGGGGCGCGAACGCCTACCAAGAGACCCAGTACTTC
TRBV7-8	TRBJ1-1	-	-	CASSLALPGDTEAFF	TGTGCCAGCAGCTTAGCGCTCCCCGGGGACACTGAAGCTTTCTTT
TRBV12-3/TRBV12-4	TRBJ2-7	-	few	CASAVASYEQYF	TGTGCCAGCGCGGTGGCTTCCTACGAGCAGTACTTC
TRBV19	TRBJ2-1	-	-	CASSISGNANEQFF	TGTGCCAGTAGTATCTCGGGAAACGCGAATGAGCAGTTCTTC
TRBV3-1/TRBV3-2	TRBJ1-3	-	once	CASSQRTAGNTIYF	TGTGCCAGCAGCCAACGTACTGCTGGAAACACCATATATTTT
TRBV6-1	TRBJ2-7	-	once	CASSEDSSPGEQYF	TGTGCCAGCAGTGAGGACTCATCTCCGGGGGAGCAGTACTTC
TRBV7-3	TRBJ2-5	-	once	CASSLVRDETQYF	TGTGCCAGCAGCTTAGTCAGGGATGAGACCCAGTACTTC
TRBV6-5	TRBJ2-7	-	-	CASRSSAEAYF	TGTGCCAGCAGATCTTCCGCTGAGGCGTACTTC
TRBV29-1	TRBJ1-2	TRBD1	-	CSTGQGAGSFTF	TGCAGCACCGGACAGGGGGCTGGGAGTTTCACCTTC
TRBV6-1	TRBJ1-2	-	once	CASSVDAGIPVNYGYTF	TGTGCCAGCAGTGTAGACGCAGGGATCCCCGTGAATTATGGCTACACCTTC
TRBV6-5	TRBJ2-1	TRBD2	-	CASSYVAGGINEQFF	TGTGCCAGCAGTTACGTAGCGGGGGGGATCAATGAGCAGTTCTTC
TRBV7-6	TRBJ2-5	-	once	CASSFTGINQETQYF	TGTGCCAGCAGCTTCACAGGGATAAACCAAGAGACCCAGTACTTC
TRBV28	TRBJ1-2	-	-	CASTGFGYGYTF	TGTGCCAGCACAGGTTTCGGTTACGGCTACACCTTC
TRBV6-2/TRBV6-3	TRBJ1-2	-	-	CASSYYPDSPYGYTF	TGTGCCAGCAGTTATTACCCTGACAGTCCCTATGGCTACACCTTC
TRBV19	TRBJ2-7	-	-	CASGGTVLYEQYF	TGTGCCTCGGGCGGGACGGTTCTCTACGAGCAGTACTTC
TRBV6-5	TRBJ1-1	TRBD1	-	CASRKLTGAHTEAFF	TGTGCCAGCAGAAAACTGACAGGGGCCCACACTGAAGCTTTCTTT
TRBV9	TRBJ2-7	-	-	CASSVGLDTVEQYF	TGTGCCAGCAGCGTAGGGCTGGACACTGTCGAGCAGTACTTC
TRBV4-1	TRBJ1-2	TRBD1	-	CASSQETGMVSYGYTF	TGCGCCAGCAGCCAAGAGACAGGGATGGTATCCTATGGCTACACCTTC
TRBV19	TRBJ2-2	-	-	CASRDRTTNTGELFF	TGTGCCAGTAGGGACAGAACAACCAACACCGGGGAGCTGTTTTTT
TRBV12-5	TRBJ1-6	TRBD1	-	CASGLAQPGQGRYNSPLHF	TGTGCTAGTGGTTTGGCACAACCGGGACAGGGGCGCTATAATTCACCCCTCCACTTT
TRBV2	TRBJ2-5	-	-	CASNLDYQETQYF	TGTGCCAGCAATCTAGATTACCAAGAGACCCAGTACTTC
TRBV2	TRBJ2-7	-	-	CASSGSASATYEQYF	TGTGCCAGCAGTGGGTCGGCTAGCGCTACCTACGAGCAGTACTTC
TRBV2	TRBJ1-2	TRBD1	few	CASRDRGGYGYTF	TGTGCCAGCCGAGACAGGGGAGGCTATGGCTACACCTTC
TRBV5-1	TRBJ1-4	-	-	CASSPNAKPNEKLFF	TGCGCCAGCAGCCCGAATGCGAAGCCTAATGAAAAACTGTTTTTT
TRBV19	TRBJ2-1	-	-	CASRVRGSYNEQFF	TGTGCCAGTAGGGTACGGGGCTCCTACAATGAGCAGTTCTTC
TRBV6-5	TRBJ2-5	-	-	CATSGNFGVTETQYF	TGTGCCACCTCAGGGAATTTTGGTGTTACCGAGACCCAGTACTTC
TRBV6-5	TRBJ2-7	TRBD1	-	CASSYAGTGYEQYF	TGTGCCAGCAGTTACGCGGGGACAGGCTACGAGCAGTACTTC
TRBV7-9	TRBJ2-7	-	-	CASSSHRESYEQYF	TGTGCCAGCAGCTCTCACAGGGAAAGCTACGAGCAGTACTTC
TRBV18	TRBJ1-2	TRBD1	-	CASSQGGGYTF	TGTGCCAGCTCACAAGGGGGCGGCTACACCTTC
TRBV9	TRBJ1-2	TRBD1	-	CASSPRPPGGDNYGYTF	TGTGCCAGCAGCCCCAGGCCCCCAGGGGGTGACAACTATGGCTACACCTTC
TRBV24-1	TRBJ2-7	TRBD1	-	CATSDSGQGDYEQYF	TGTGCCACCAGTGATTCCGGACAGGGAGACTACGAGCAGTACTTC
TRBV4-1	TRBJ1-5	TRBD1	few	CASSQETGPPLGNQPQHF	TGCGCCAGCAGCCAAGAGACAGGGCCCCCTTTGGGCAATCAGCCCCAGCATTTT
TRBV10-3	TRBJ2-1	TRBD2	-	CAIIGASGSSEQFF	TGTGCCATCATAGGCGCTAGCGGGAGTTCTGAGCAGTTCTTC
TRBV7-9	TRBJ1-5	TRBD1	-	CASSSTGQGGSQPQHF	TGTGCCAGCAGCTCCACCGGACAGGGCGGCAGTCAGCCCCAGCATTTT
TRBV7-6	TRBJ2-5	TRBD1	once	CASSGGQGKETQYF	TGTGCCAGCAGCGGGGGACAGGGAAAAGAGACCCAGTACTTC
TRBV6-5	TRBJ2-1	TRBD2	once	CASSYAGGGAVHEQFF	TGTGCCAGCAGTTATGCAGGCGGGGGGGCAGTCCATGAGCAGTTCTTC
TRBV4-3	TRBJ2-2	-	-	CASSQDRGGELFF	TGCGCCAGCAGCCAAGACCGGGGCGGGGAGCTGTTTTTT
TRBV6-4	TRBJ1-1	-	-	CASSDGPRNTEAFF	TGTGCCAGCAGTGACGGTCCCAGGAACACTGAAGCTTTCTTT
TRBV7-9	TRBJ2-7	TRBD2	-	CASSLPSGGRFSSYEQYF	TGTGCCAGCAGCTTACCTAGCGGGGGCCGTTTTAGCTCCTACGAGCAGTACTTC
TRBV7-6	TRBJ1-1	TRBD1	-	CASSLGTGNTEAFF	TGTGCCAGCAGCTTAGGGACAGGGAACACTGAAGCTTTCTTT
TRBV6-5	TRBJ1-4	-	-	CASHAAERGGKLFF	TGTGCCAGCCACGCGGCGGAACGAGGGGGAAAACTGTTTTTT
TRBV19	TRBJ2-1	TRBD2	-	CASTNSGGAVGEQFF	TGTGCCAGTACCAACTCGGGGGGGGCGGTGGGTGAGCAGTTCTTC
TRBV7-2	TRBJ1-5	TRBD1	-	CASSFGQGLTPQHF	TGTGCCAGCAGCTTTGGACAGGGGCTTACGCCCCAGCATTTT
TRBV4-1	TRBJ2-1	TRBD2	-	CASSQAPGLGGNEQFF	TGCGCCAGCAGCCAAGCCCCGGGACTAGGTGGGAATGAGCAGTTCTTC
TRBV11-2	TRBJ2-2	-	-	CASSVFTGELFF	TGTGCCAGCAGTGTCTTTACCGGGGAGCTGTTTTTT
TRBV7-6	TRBJ1-1	-	-	CASSLSTYTEAFF	TGTGCCAGCAGTCTGTCGACTTACACTGAAGCTTTCTTT
TRBV29-1	TRBJ2-7	TRBD1	-	CSVAGTGKSSYEQYF	TGCAGCGTGGCCGGGACAGGGAAAAGCTCCTACGAGCAGTACTTC
TRBV7-2	TRBJ1-4	-	-	CASSLGRRQEKLFF	TGTGCCAGCAGCTTAGGGAGGCGGCAGGAAAAACTGTTTTTT
TRBV28	TRBJ1-2	-	-	CASSLKGWEAYGYTF	TGTGCCAGCAGTTTGAAAGGGTGGGAGGCTTATGGCTACACCTTC
TRBV13	TRBJ2-1	TRBD2	-	CASSSPLGPSGDEQFF	TGTGCCAGCAGCTCGCCGCTGGGCCCTAGCGGAGATGAGCAGTTCTTC
TRBV11-1	TRBJ2-3	-	-	CASSPRGAVGPDTQYF	TGTGCCAGCAGCCCCAGGGGGGCGGTAGGCCCCGATACGCAGTATTTT
TRBV4-3	TRBJ2-2	-	-	CASSQGHFTGELFF	TGCGCCAGCAGCCAGGGACACTTCACCGGGGAGCTGTTTTTT
TRBV30	TRBJ1-5	-	-	CAWSVGGDQPQHF	TGTGCCTGGAGTGTAGGTGGAGATCAGCCCCAGCATTTT
TRBV28	TRBJ1-1	-	-	CASSLVRNTEAFF	TGTGCCAGCAGTTTAGTCAGAAACACTGAAGCTTTCTTT